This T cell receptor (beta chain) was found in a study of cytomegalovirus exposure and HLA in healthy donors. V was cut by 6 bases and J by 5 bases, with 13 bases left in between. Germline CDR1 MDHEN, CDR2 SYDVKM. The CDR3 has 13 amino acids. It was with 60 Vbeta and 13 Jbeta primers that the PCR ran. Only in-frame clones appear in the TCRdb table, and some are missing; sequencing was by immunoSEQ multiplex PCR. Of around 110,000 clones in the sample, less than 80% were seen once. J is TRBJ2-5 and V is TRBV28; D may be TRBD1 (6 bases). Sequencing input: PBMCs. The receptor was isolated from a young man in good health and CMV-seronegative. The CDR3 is CASSPQGTETQYF. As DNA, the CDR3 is TGTGCCAGCAGCCCACAGGGAACTGAGACCCAGTACTTC.